This T cell receptor (beta chain) was identified in a study of shared clonotypes between healthy human individuals. For the study at large: Per-donor plates numbered three CD4 naive, three CD4 memory, two CD8 naive and one CD8 memory. Whole-study findings and limits: Clonotype sharing across several donors was observed for approximately 5% of naive CD4 clonotypes. Larger richness was generally estimated for naive than memory subsets.

The donors, all of them Caucasian adults, lived in Nashville, Tennessee. About this clone itself: Its target is not known. Other DNA sequences in the sample encode the same CDR3.

Assay: immunoSEQ multiplex PCR; the TCRdb copy retains only in-frame clones and omits some. The top ten hold around 2% of the sample, which has about 710,000 clones, around four fifths seen once. The sequence was obtained from a woman younger than 45 in good health. Sequenced material: memory CD4+ T cells sorted from blood. Indicated subset: CD45RA-negative fraction.

As DNA, the CDR3 is TGCGCCAGCAGCTTGAGTGGGACCAACACAGATACGCAGTATTTT. Translated, it gives CASSLSGTNTDTQYF. V usage is TRBV5-1 and J usage is TRBJ2-3, with D perhaps matching TRBD1 or TRBD2 (5 bases each). CDR3 length equals 15 residues. The germline gives CDR1 SGHRS, CDR2 YFSETQ. V gave up 1 base and J gave up 2 bases, with 11 bases separating them.